The rows below give T cell receptor beta chains drawn from one sample of a study of cytomegalovirus exposure and HLA in healthy donors. TCRdb keeps only in-frame clones here, not all; method: immunoSEQ multiplex PCR. Of approximately 79,000 clones listed, 60% to 80% are singletons. Material for sequencing was PBMCs. All receptors come from a woman in her forties in good health and CMV-seropositive. Each CDR3 is given without its conserved first and last residue. Fields, in order: CDR3 length, V gene, CDR3 protein.

10 TRBV18 ASSPESYEQY
12 TRBV5-4 ASSTAGTGEKLF
10 TRBV18 ASSPSSYEQY
12 TRBV27 ASRRAFRDYGYT
17 TRBV18 ASSRTTGLAGDPSYEQY
11 TRBV29-1 SVLSGRLGEQF
11 TRBV2 ASSARGATEAF
12 TRBV28 ASRDSPGGYGYT
9 TRBV2 ASRRELEAF
14 TRBV5-6 ASSPQGQGGAYEQY
16 TRBV7-4 ASSLGDRRIFSNEKLF
13 TRBV19 ASSISQGRGEKLF
14 TRBV6-6 ASRFGQGEYITEAF
13 TRBV5-5 ASNPPGPAGTEAF
12 TRBV6-1 ASSATGGGTEAF
10 TRBV6-6 ASGGNPEKLF
9 TRBV6-5 ASRGQVAAF
14 TRBV28 ASIQGTVSGANVLT
11 TRBV6-1 ASSPRFTDTQY
13 TRBV6-6 ASSSPRGARTEAF
13 TRBV28 ASSLTLQGNTEAF
12 TRBV27 ASSTGIGNQPQH